Following are 32 T cell receptor beta chains from one sample sequenced in a study of cytomegalovirus exposure and HLA in healthy donors. This PCR relied on a set of 60 Vbeta primers and 13 Jbeta primers. Here immunoSEQ multiplex PCR was the method, and the copy in TCRdb shows in-frame clones only, minus some. The repertoire has some 110,000 clones, over 60% of them found once; the top ten carry about 8.9%. The specimen was PBMCs. Source of these receptors: a woman in her thirties or forties in good health and CMV-seropositive.

This clone was seen only a few times. J is TRBJ1-1 and V is TRBV6-1; D is perhaps TRBD1 (5 bases). Germline CDR1 is MNHNS and CDR2 is SASEGT. CDR3 length: 14 residues. Between the trimmed V and J ends, which lost 3 bases and 4 bases, there was a span of 12 bases. CDR3 in amino acids: CASSEPGTSTEAFF. In DNA form, the CDR3 reads TGTGCCAGCAGTGAGCCAGGGACTTCCACTGAAGCTTTCTTT.

V usage is TRBV5-1 and J usage is TRBJ2-5, with 8 positions matching TRBD2. CDR1 and CDR2 (germline): SGHRS, YFSETQ. V gave up 3 bases and J gave up 1 base; unmatched junction bases: 5. The CDR3 loop spans 15 amino acids. In nucleotides, the CDR3 is TGCGCCAGCAGCTCTATTAGCGGGGCCCAAGAGACCCAGTACTTC. This translates into CASSSISGAQETQYF. Full variable domain (remainder filled in from reference TRBV5-1 and TRBJ2-5): KAGVTQTPRYLIKTRGQQVTLSCSPISGHRSVSWYQQTPGQGLQFLFEYFSETQRNKGNFPGRFSGRQFSNSRSEMNVSTLELGDSALYLCASSSISGAQETQYFGPGTRLLVL.

V gene TRBV5-1 combines with J gene TRBJ2-1; 16 bases are shared with TRBD2. Germline lookup yields CDR1 SGHRS and CDR2 YFSETQ. The CDR3 has 19 amino acids. V was pared by 3 bases and J by 0 bases, with 6 bases of the junction left unmatched. The CDR3 spells CASSSPGLAGGSSYNEQFF. As DNA, the CDR3 is TGCGCCAGCAGCTCGCCGGGACTAGCGGGGGGGAGCTCCTACAATGAGCAGTTCTTC.

This clone was found a few times. The chain joins TRBV2 to TRBJ2-5; D possibly corresponds to TRBD2 (6 bases). This CDR3 comprises 13 residues. V was pared by 5 bases and J by 9 bases, with 16 bases between. Germline assignment: CDR1 SNHLY and CDR2 FYNNEI. The CDR3 region has the DNA TGTGCCAGCAGTCTGGGACTGGTTGCGGCCCAGTACTTC. Residues: CASSLGLVAAQYF.

This chain uses TRBV19 with TRBJ2-7; D may be TRBD1 (6 bases). V dropped 3 bases and J dropped 2 bases, with 8 bases sitting between them. The CDR3 sequence is 13 residues long. Germline V gives CDR1 LNHDA, CDR2 SQIVND (reference sequence). The CDR3 bases are TGTGCCAGTAGTATTAACAGGGCCTACGAGCAGTACTTC. Protein sequence: CASSINRAYEQYF.

The chain uses TRBV18 and TRBJ2-1; 7 bases line up with TRBD1. The length of the CDR3 is 14 residues. Germline loops: CDR1 KGHSH, CDR2 LQKENI. Unmatched junction bases numbered 6, after V lost 6 bases and J lost 4 bases. The CDR3 DNA is TGTGCCAGCTCTCCCCGGGACAGTTACAATGAGCAGTTCTTC. Protein sequence: CASSPRDSYNEQFF.

This clone occurred a few times. V and J are TRBV7-3 and TRBJ2-5; 7 nucleotides align to TRBD2. J gave up 5 bases and V 5 bases, and 11 bases lay outside the gene matches. The CDR3 has 15 residues. CDR1 and CDR2 from the germline V gene are SGHTA and FQGTGA. DNA of the CDR3: TGTGCCAGCAGCACCCTTGGGGGGGACCGGGAGACCCAGTACTTC. Protein sequence: CASSTLGGDRETQYF.

The V gene is TRBV7-9, the J gene TRBJ1-6; 7 bases map to TRBD1. J was trimmed by 5 bases and V by 1 base; bases with no gene match: 2. CDR1 and CDR2 from the germline V gene are SEHNR and FQNEAQ (reference sequence). The CDR3 contains 15 residues. The CDR3 is CASSLEGGNNSPLHF. In DNA form, the CDR3 reads TGTGCCAGCAGCTTAGAAGGGGGCAATAATTCACCCCTCCACTTT.

The chain couples TRBV5-1 to TRBJ2-7, with 10 bases matching TRBD2. This CDR3 is built from 15 residues. Germline V gene sequence: CDR1 SGHRS, CDR2 YFSETQ. The J segment lost 1 base and the V segment lost 5 bases, leaving 6 bases of the junction unmatched. In DNA, the CDR3 is TGCGCCAGCAGTTCCTCGGGACTAGCGTCCTACGAGCAGTACTTC. It yields the protein CASSSSGLASYEQYF.

This chain uses TRBV2 with TRBJ2-5; TRBD1 agrees at 8 bases. Germline trimming cut 6 bases from V and 1 base from J; bases unmatched to any gene: 7. The CDR3 runs to 15 residues. The germline gives CDR1 SNHLY, CDR2 FYNNEI. The CDR3 reads CASRHRTGSQETQYF. DNA of the CDR3: TGTGCCAGCAGGCACAGGACAGGGAGCCAAGAGACCCAGTACTTC.

The chain recombines TRBV19 with TRBJ1-1, with no clear D. The germline V and J ends were trimmed by 3 bases and 6 bases, with 11 bases remaining between them. Germline V gene lookup returns CDR1 LNHDA and CDR2 SQIVND (reference sequence). The CDR3 runs 13 residues. The CDR3 nucleotides are TGTGCCAGTAGTATCCGTGAGGCAGCTGAAGCTTTCTTT. Encoded protein: CASSIREAAEAFF.

The rearrangement links TRBV25-1 to TRBJ1-2, with TRBD1 identical over 9 bases. The J segment lost 6 bases and the V segment lost 8 bases, leaving 19 bases of the junction unmatched. In germline, CDR1 is MGHDK, CDR2 SYGVNS. CDR3 length equals 17 residues. CDR3 sequence (DNA): TGTGCCAGCCTTCTGCCGGGACAGGGATGTCTTCAAGATGGCTACACCTTC. This encodes CASLLPGQGCLQDGYTF.

This chain uses TRBV11-2 with TRBJ1-5; D might be TRBD1 (5 bases). Trimming took 5 bases from V and 7 from J, leaving 12 bases between them. CDR1 and CDR2 (germline): SGHAT, FQNNGV. The CDR3 contains 13 residues. CDR3 amino acids: CASSLAGGQPQHF. CDR3 bases: TGTGCCAGCAGCCTAGCGGGGGGGCAGCCCCAGCATTTT.

This clone was seen only a few times. The rearrangement uses TRBV18 and TRBJ1-4; D unclear. V lost 4 bases and J lost 7, with 16 bases in between. Looked up from germline, CDR1 is KGHSH and CDR2 is LQKENI. The CDR3 is 15 residues long. The chain's CDR3 is CASSLTGSTLEKLFF. CDR3 sequence (DNA): TGTGCCAGCTCACTTACCGGGTCCACACTTGAAAAACTGTTTTTT.

The rearrangement joins TRBV19 to TRBJ1-2, with a weak D call TRBD1 (5 bases). The CDR3 consists of 15 residues. From germline, CDR1 is LNHDA and CDR2 SQIVND (reference sequence). The germline V and J ends were trimmed by 8 bases and 4 bases, with 20 bases remaining between them. CDR3 bases: TGTGCCAGTTCCCGGGTGCAGGGTACCTCCTATGGCTACACCTTC. Its translation: CASSRVQGTSYGYTF. Full variable domain (remainder filled in from reference TRBV19 and TRBJ1-2): DGGITQSPKYLFRKEGQNVTLSCEQNLNHDAMYWYRQDPGQGLRLIYYSQIVNDFQKGDIAEGYSVSREKKESFPLTVTSAQKNPTAFYLCASSRVQGTSYGYTFGSGTRLTVV.

The CDR3 coding sequence is TGTGCCAGCAGGGAAGACAGGTTGAACACTGAAGCTTTCTTT. Translated, it gives CASREDRLNTEAFF. V usage is TRBV6-5 and J usage is TRBJ1-1; D is perhaps TRBD1 (6 bases). Germline V gene lookup returns CDR1 MNHEY and CDR2 SVGAGI. The CDR3 has 14 residues. V was clipped by 6 bases and J by 0 bases, with 11 bases between them.

The chain combines TRBV5-1 with TRBJ2-1, with 9 nucleotides matching TRBD1. V lost 1 base to trimming and J lost 12 bases; unmatched junction nucleotides: 14. The germline V gene encodes CDR1 SGHRS and CDR2 YFSETQ. The CDR3 has 16 residues. As DNA, the CDR3 is TGCGCCAGCAGCTTGACAGGGGGCGATGATTCGAGGGGGCAGTTCTTC. Encoded protein: CASSLTGGDDSRGQFF.

V gene TRBV30 combines with J gene TRBJ2-7; a possible D gene is TRBD1 (6 bases). Germline V gives CDR1 GTSNPN, CDR2 SVGIG (reference sequence). The CDR3 is 13 residues long. Trimming stripped 0 bases from V and 2 bases from J, with 8 bases between. CDR3 sequence reads: CAWSVDRTYEQYF. For the CDR3, the DNA is TGTGCCTGGAGTGTGGACAGAACCTACGAGCAGTACTTC.

The V call is TRBV5-1, the J call TRBJ2-7; TRBD1 might be the D (7 bases). The V end was cut by 0 bases, the J end by 6 bases, with 16 bases between. This CDR3 spans 15 amino acids. Germline assignment: CDR1 SGHRS and CDR2 YFSETQ. DNA for the CDR3: TGCGCCAGCAGCTTGGGCAGGGGGGTAGTTGCCGAGCAGTACTTC. It specifies CASSLGRGVVAEQYF.

The V gene is TRBV28, the J gene TRBJ1-2; D not certain. The germline V gene encodes CDR1 MDHEN and CDR2 SYDVKM. The V and J ends lost 10 bases and 2 bases respectively, with 8 bases between them. The CDR3 consists of 11 residues. CDR3 protein: CATSMNYGYTF. CDR3 in DNA: TGTGCCACCTCTATGAACTATGGCTACACCTTC.

The chain carries TRBV19 and TRBJ1-1; TRBD1 might be the D (6 bases). The CDR3 totals 15 residues. V was trimmed by 5 bases and J by 1 base, leaving 14 bases between them. Germline CDR1 LNHDA, CDR2 SQIVND (reference sequence). CDR3 region: CASSSPGQPNTEAFF. CDR3 DNA: TGTGCCAGTAGTTCCCCAGGACAGCCGAACACTGAAGCTTTCTTT.

The chain employs TRBV2 and TRBJ2-5; perhaps TRBD2 as D (6 bases). Germline values: CDR1 SNHLY, CDR2 FYNNEI. This CDR3 contains 13 residues. The V end lost 6 bases, the J end lost 4 bases, and 12 bases lay between the germline ends. CDR3 residues: CASRAQLAETQYF. The CDR3, as DNA: TGTGCCAGCAGGGCCCAACTAGCAGAGACCCAGTACTTC.

This chain connects TRBV28 to TRBJ2-1; a possible D gene is TRBD2 (6 bases). Trimming shortened V by 7 bases and J by 1 base, and 14 bases separated the two germline ends. CDR1 is MDHEN, CDR2 SYDVKM, per germline. This CDR3 has 15 residues. The CDR3 DNA reads as TGTGCCAGCACCTCCGGGGGAGGTTCCTACAATGAGCAGTTCTTC. Translated: CASTSGGGSYNEQFF. Full variable domain (missing parts from reference TRBV28 and TRBJ2-1): DVKVTQSSRYLVKRTGEKVFLECVQDMDHENMFWYRQDPGLGLRLIYFSYDVKMKEKGDIPEGYSVSREKKERFSLILESASTNQTSMYLCASTSGGGSYNEQFFGPGTRLTVL.

This sequence joins TRBV7-8 and TRBJ1-4; D is unresolved. Germline V gene data show CDR1 as SGHVS and CDR2 as FQNEAQ. V lost 0 bases and J 3 bases, leaving 8 bases between the germline ends. CDR3 length: 15 amino acids. CDR3 sequence (DNA): TGTGCCAGCAGCTTAGCGTGGTTAGCTAATGAAAAACTGTTTTTT. Translating it yields CASSLAWLANEKLFF.

The chain combines TRBV6-1 with TRBJ2-3; possibly TRBD1 for D (5 bases). Germline loops: CDR1 MNHNS, CDR2 SASEGT. The V end was cut by 6 bases, the J end by 2 bases, with 15 bases between. The CDR3 spans 15 residues. CDR3 in amino acids: CASSERTGPTDTQYF. DNA of the CDR3: TGTGCCAGCAGCGAAAGAACAGGACCCACAGATACGCAGTATTTT.

This chain connects TRBV27 to TRBJ2-7, with 7 bases identical to TRBD2. Trimming removed 4 bases from V and 2 bases from J; junction bases left unmatched: 11. The CDR3 is made up of 16 amino acids. Germline assignment: CDR1 MNHEY and CDR2 SMNVEV (reference sequence). DNA for the CDR3: TGTGCCAGCAGTTCCCCTCTCCGAGGGAGGGCCTACGAGCAGTACTTC. Translation: CASSSPLRGRAYEQYF.

The chain links TRBV5-1 to TRBJ2-1; tentatively, D is TRBD1 (6 bases). V shed 5 bases and J shed 6 bases, with 18 bases lying between them. CDR1 is SGHRS and CDR2 is YFSETQ in the germline V gene. The CDR3 length is 15 residues. CDR3 loop: CASSLGTSFVNEQFF. The CDR3 DNA follows: TGCGCCAGCAGTCTGGGGACATCCTTCGTCAATGAGCAGTTCTTC.

The table lists this clone with a few counts. At one boundary the junction diverges from the germline segment, which might be a read error. This chain connects TRBV7-7 to TRBJ2-2; TRBD1 agrees at 7 bases. The germline CDR1 and CDR2 sequences are SSHAT and FNYEAQ (reference sequence). This CDR3 region has 14 residues. The CDR3 DNA follows: TGTGCTAGCAGCTTAGGGACAGCTCACGGGGAGCTGTTTTTT. Residues: CASSLGTAHGELFF. The whole variable domain, remainder taken from reference TRBV7-7 and TRBJ2-2, is GAGVSQSPRYKVTKRGQDVTLRCDPISSHATLYWYQQALGQGPEFLTYFNYEAQPDKSGLPSDRFSAERPEGSISTLTIQRTEQRDSAMYRCASSLGTAHGELFFGEGSRLTVL.

This clone was picked up a small number of times. The rearrangement links TRBV7-9 to TRBJ1-2; TRBD1 might be the D (5 bases). V lost 5 bases, J lost 0 bases, and 16 bases lay in between. CDR3 length: 16 residues. The germline CDR1 and CDR2 sequences are SEHNR and FQNEAQ (reference sequence). This CDR3 reads CASSPNMGDSNYGYTF. CDR3 DNA sequence: TGTGCCAGCAGCCCAAACATGGGGGACTCTAACTATGGCTACACCTTC.

This chain connects TRBV5-5 to TRBJ1-1, with 7 bases matching TRBD1. Germline trimming cut 4 bases from V and 9 bases from J; bases unmatched to any gene: 6. Germline CDR1 is SGHKS and CDR2 is YYEKEE (reference sequence). The CDR3 runs 12 residues. The CDR3: CASSAGTEKAFF. In nucleotides, the CDR3 is TGTGCCAGCAGCGCCGGGACAGAAAAAGCTTTCTTT.

Comments on this clone: Other DNA variants within this sample encode the same CDR3. The V and J genes are TRBV6-4 and TRBJ2-7, with a tentative D call TRBD1 (6 bases). The CDR3 totals 18 residues. Trimming took 0 bases from V and 1 from J, leaving 19 bases between them. Germline loops: CDR1 MRHNA, CDR2 SNTAGT. CDR3 sequence: CASSDSSSVFGQSYEQYF. The CDR3 DNA sequence: TGTGCCAGCAGTGACTCCTCATCAGTTTTTGGACAGTCCTACGAGCAGTACTTC.

The chain recombines TRBV19 with TRBJ2-1; 10 bases line up with TRBD2. The germline CDR1 and CDR2 sequences are LNHDA and SQIVND (reference sequence). The V and J ends lost 7 bases and 0 bases, in that order; junction bases with no gene match: 9. The CDR3 totals 17 residues. The CDR3 nucleotides are TGTGCCAGTATCGGGCTAGCGGGGGACAACTCCTACAATGAGCAGTTCTTC. Its protein product is CASIGLAGDNSYNEQFF.